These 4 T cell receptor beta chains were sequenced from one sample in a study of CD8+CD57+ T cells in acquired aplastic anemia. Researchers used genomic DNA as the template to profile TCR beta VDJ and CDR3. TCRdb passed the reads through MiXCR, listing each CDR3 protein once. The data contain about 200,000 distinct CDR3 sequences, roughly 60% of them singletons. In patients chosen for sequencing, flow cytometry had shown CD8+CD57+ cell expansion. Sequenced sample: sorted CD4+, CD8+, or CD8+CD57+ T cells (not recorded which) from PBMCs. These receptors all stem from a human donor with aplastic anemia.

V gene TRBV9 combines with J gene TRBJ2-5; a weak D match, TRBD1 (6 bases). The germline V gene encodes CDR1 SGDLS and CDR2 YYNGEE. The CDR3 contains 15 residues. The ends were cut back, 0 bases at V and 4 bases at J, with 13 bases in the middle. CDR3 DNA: TGTGCCAGCAGCGTAGATCCGGACAGTCCAGAGACCCAGTACTTC. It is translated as CASSVDPDSPETQYF.

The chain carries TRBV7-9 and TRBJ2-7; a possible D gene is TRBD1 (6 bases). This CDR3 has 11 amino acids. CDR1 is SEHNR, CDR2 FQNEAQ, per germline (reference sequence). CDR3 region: CAHRAGHEQYF. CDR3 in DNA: TGTGCTCACAGGGCAGGCCACGAGCAGTACTTC.

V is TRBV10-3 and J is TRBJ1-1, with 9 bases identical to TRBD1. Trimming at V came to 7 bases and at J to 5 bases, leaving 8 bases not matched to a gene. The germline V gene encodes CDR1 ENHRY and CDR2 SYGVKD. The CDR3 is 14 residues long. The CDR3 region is CAIKGQGSGTEAFF. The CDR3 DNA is TGTGCCATCAAGGGACAGGGTTCGGGAACTGAAGCTTTCTTT.

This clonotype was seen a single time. CDR3 residues: CASSLTRLAGNEQFF. DNA of the CDR3: TGTGCCAGCAGCTTAACTCGACTAGCGGGAAATGAGCAGTTCTTC. The chain couples TRBV7-8 to TRBJ2-1; 11 nucleotides agree with TRBD2. V lost 2 bases, J lost 7 bases, and 4 bases stayed unmatched. The CDR3 length is 15 residues. In germline, CDR1 is SGHVS, CDR2 FQNEAQ.